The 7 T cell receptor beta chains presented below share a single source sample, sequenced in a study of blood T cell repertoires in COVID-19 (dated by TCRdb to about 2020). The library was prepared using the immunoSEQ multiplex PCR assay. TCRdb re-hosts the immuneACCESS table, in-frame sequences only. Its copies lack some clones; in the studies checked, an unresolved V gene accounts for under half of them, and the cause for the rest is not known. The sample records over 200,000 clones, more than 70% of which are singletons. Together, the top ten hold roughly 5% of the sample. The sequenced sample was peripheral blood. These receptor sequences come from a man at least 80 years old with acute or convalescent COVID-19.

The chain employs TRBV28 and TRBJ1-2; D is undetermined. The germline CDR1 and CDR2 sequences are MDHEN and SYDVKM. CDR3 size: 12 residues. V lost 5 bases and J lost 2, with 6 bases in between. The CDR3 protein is CASSPRNYGYTF. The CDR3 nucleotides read TGTGCCAGCAGTCCCAGGAACTATGGCTACACCTTC.

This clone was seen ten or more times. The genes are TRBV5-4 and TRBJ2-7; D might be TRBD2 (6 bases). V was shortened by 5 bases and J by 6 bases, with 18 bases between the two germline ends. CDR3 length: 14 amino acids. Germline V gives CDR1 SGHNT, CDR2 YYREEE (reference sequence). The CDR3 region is CASSSRDSTREQYF. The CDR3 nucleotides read TGTGCCAGCAGTTCTCGGGACTCCACTCGCGAGCAGTACTTC.

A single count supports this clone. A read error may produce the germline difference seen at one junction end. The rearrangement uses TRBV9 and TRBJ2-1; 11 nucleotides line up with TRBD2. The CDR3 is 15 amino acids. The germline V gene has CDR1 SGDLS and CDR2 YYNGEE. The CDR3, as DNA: TGTGCCAGCAGTGTAGCGGGGGGGCCTCAGAATGAGCAGTTCTTC. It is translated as CASSVAGGPQNEQFF. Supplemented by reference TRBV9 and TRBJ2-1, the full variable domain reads DSGVTQTPKHLITATGQRVTLRCSPRSGDLSVYWYQQSLDQGLQFLIQYYNGEERAKGNILERFSAQQFPDLHSELNLSSLELGDSALYFCASSVAGGPQNEQFFGPGTRLTVL.

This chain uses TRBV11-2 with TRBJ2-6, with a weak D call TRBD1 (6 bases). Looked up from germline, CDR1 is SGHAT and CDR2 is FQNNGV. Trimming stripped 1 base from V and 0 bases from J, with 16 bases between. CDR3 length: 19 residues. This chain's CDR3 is CASSLGYGGLRSGANVLTF. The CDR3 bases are TGTGCCAGCAGCTTAGGGTATGGGGGCCTCCGCTCTGGGGCCAACGTCCTGACTTTC.

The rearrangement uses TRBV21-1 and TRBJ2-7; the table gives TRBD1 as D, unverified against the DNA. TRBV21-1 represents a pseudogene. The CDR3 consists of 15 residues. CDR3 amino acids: CASRAGTGSFREQYF. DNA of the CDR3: TGTGCCAGCAGGGCCGGGACAGGGTCGTTTCGCGAGCAGTACTTC.

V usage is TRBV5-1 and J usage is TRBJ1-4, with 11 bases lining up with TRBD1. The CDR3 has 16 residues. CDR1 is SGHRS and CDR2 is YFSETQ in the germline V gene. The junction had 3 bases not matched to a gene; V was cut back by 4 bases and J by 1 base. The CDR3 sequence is CASSPDRGQTNEKLFF. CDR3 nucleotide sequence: TGCGCCAGCAGCCCGGACAGGGGGCAAACTAATGAAAAACTGTTTTTT.

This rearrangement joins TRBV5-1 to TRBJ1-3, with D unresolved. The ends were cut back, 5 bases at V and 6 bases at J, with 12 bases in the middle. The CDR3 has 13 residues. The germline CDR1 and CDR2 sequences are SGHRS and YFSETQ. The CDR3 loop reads CASREEVENTIYF. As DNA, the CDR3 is TGCGCCAGCAGGGAAGAGGTTGAAAACACCATATATTTT.